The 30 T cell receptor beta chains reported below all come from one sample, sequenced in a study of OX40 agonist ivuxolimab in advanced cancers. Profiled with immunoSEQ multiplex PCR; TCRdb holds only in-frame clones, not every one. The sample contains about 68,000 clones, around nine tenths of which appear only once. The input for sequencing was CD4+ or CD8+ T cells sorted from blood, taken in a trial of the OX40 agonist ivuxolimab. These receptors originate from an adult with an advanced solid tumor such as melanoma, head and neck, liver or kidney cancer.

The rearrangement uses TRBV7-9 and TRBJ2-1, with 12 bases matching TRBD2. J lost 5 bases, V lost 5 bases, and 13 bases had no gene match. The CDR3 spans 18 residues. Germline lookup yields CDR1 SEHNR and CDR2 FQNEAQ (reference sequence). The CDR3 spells CASSRGRASGGDNNEQFF. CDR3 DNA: TGTGCCAGCAGCCGCGGGCGCGCTAGCGGGGGGGACAACAATGAGCAGTTCTTC. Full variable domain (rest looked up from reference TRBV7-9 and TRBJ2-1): DTGVSQNPRHKITKRGQNVTFRCDPISEHNRLYWYRQTLGQGPEFLTYFQNEAQLEKSRLLSDRFSAERPKGSFSTLEIQRTEQGDSAMYLCASSRGRASGGDNNEQFFGPGTRLTVL.

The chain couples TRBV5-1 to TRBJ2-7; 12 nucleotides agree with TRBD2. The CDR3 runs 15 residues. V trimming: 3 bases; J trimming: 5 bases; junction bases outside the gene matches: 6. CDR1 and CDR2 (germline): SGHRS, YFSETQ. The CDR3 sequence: CASSSRTSGNDEQYF. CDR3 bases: TGCGCCAGCAGCTCGCGGACTAGCGGGAACGACGAGCAGTACTTC.

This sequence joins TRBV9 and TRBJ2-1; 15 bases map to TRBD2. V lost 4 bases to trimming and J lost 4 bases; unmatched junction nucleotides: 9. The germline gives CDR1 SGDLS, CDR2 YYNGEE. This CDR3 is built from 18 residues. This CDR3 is CASSPDGTSGRFYNEQFF. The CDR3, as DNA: TGTGCCAGCAGCCCAGACGGGACTAGCGGGAGGTTTTACAATGAGCAGTTCTTC.

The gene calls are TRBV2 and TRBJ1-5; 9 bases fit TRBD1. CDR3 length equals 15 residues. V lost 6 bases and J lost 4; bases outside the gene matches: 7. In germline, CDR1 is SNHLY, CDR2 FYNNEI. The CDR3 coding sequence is TGTGCCAGCAGAGCCACCGGACAGGGGAATCAGCCCCAGCATTTT. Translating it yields CASRATGQGNQPQHF.

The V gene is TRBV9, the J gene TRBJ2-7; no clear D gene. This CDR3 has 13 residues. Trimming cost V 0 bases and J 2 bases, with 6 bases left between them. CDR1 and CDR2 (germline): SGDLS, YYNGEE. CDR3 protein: CASSVGSTYEQYF. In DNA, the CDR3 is TGTGCCAGCAGCGTAGGATCCACCTACGAGCAGTACTTC.

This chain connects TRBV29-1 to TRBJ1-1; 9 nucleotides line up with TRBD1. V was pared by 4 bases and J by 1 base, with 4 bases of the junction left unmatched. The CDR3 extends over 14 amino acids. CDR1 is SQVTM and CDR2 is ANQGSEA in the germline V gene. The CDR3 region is CSVVLDRGNTEAFF. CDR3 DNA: TGCAGCGTTGTCCTGGACAGGGGGAACACTGAAGCTTTCTTT.

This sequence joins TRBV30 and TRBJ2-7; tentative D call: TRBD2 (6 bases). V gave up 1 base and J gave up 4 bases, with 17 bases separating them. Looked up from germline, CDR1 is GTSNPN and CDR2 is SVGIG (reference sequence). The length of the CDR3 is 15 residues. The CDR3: CAWSAFPRGRYEQYF. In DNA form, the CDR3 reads TGTGCCTGGAGTGCCTTTCCTAGAGGGAGGTACGAGCAGTACTTC.

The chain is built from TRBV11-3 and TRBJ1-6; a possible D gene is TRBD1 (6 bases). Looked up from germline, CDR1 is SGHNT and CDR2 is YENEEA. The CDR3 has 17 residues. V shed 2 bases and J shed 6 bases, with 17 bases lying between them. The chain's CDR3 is CASSLRGGQPLNSPLHF. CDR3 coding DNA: TGTGCCAGCAGCTTAAGAGGTGGACAGCCTCTTAATTCACCCCTCCACTTT. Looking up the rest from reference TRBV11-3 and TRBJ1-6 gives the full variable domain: EAGVVQSPRYKIIEKKQPVAFWCNPISGHNTLYWYLQNLGQGPELLIRYENEEAVDDSQLPKDRFSAERLKGVDSTLKIQPAELGDSAVYLCASSLRGGQPLNSPLHFGNGTRLTVT.

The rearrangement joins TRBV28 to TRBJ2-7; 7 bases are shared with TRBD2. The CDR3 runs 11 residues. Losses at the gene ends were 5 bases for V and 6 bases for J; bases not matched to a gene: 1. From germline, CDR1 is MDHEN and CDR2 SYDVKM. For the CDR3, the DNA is TGTGCCAGCAGTGGGGGGGGCGAGCAGTACTTC. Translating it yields CASSGGGEQYF.

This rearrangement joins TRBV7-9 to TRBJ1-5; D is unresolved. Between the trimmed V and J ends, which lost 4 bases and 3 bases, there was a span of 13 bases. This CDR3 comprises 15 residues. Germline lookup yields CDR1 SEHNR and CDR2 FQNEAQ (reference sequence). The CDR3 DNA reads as TGTGCCAGCAGCTCTACACAGAGCTACAATCAGCCCCAGCATTTT. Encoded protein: CASSSTQSYNQPQHF.

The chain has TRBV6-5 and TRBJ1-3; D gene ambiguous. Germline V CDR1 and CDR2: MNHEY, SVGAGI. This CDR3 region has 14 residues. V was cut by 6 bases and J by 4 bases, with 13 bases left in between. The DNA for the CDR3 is TGTGCCAGCAGGGCGGGCATAGCGGGAAACACCATATATTTT. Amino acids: CASRAGIAGNTIYF.

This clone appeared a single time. The CDR3 is CASSKGLANYNEQFF. In DNA form, the CDR3 reads TGTGCCAGCAGCAAGGGACTAGCGAACTACAATGAGCAGTTCTTC. The J gene is TRBJ2-1, the V gene TRBV11-3; 10 positions match TRBD2. CDR1 and CDR2 from the germline V gene are SGHNT and YENEEA. This CDR3 comprises 15 residues. The J segment lost 3 bases and the V segment lost 5 bases, leaving 4 bases of the junction unmatched.

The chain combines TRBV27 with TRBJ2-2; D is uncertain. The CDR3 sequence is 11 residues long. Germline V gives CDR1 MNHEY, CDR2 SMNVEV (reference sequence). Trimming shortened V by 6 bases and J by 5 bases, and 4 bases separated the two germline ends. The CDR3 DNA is TGTGCCAGCAGGAGAACCGGGGAGCTGTTTTTT. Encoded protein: CASRRTGELFF.

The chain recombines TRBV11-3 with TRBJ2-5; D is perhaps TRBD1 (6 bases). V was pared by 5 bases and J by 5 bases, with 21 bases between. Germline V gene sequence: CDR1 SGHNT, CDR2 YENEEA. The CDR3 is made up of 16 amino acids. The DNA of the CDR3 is TGTGCCAGCAGCCCAAGGGGGTCACAGGGCTGGGAGACCCAGTACTTC. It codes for CASSPRGSQGWETQYF.

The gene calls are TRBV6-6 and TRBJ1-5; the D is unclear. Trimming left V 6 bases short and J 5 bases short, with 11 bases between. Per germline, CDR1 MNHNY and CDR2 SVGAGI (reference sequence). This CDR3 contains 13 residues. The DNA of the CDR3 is TGTGCCAGCAGCCGGATAGCTGATCAGCCCCAGCATTTT. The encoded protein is CASSRIADQPQHF.

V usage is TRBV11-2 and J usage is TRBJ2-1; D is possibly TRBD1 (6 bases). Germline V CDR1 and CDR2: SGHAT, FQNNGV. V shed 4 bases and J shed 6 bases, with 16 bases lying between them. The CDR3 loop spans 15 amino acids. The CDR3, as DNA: TGTGCCAGCAGCTCCCCGGCAGGGGCGCGCAATGAGCAGTTCTTC. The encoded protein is CASSSPAGARNEQFF.

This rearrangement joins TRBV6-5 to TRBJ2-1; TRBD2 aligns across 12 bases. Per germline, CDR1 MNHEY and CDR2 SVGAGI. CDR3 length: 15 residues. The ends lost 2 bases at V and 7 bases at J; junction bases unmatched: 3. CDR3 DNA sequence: TGTGCCAGCAGTTACATAACTAGCGGGGGGAATGAGCAGTTCTTC. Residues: CASSYITSGGNEQFF.

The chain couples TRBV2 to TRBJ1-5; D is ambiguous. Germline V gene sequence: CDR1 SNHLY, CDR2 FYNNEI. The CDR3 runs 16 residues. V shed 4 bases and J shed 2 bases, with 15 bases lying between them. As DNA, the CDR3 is TGTGCCAGCAGTGTTTCAAAAGGCGGCGGCAATCAGCCCCAGCATTTT. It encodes CASSVSKGGGNQPQHF.

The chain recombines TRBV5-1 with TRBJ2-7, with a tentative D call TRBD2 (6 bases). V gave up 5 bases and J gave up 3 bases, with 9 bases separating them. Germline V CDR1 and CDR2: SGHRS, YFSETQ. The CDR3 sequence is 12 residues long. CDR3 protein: CASSRAGYEQYF. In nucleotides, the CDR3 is TGCGCCAGCAGTCGAGCGGGCTACGAGCAGTACTTC.

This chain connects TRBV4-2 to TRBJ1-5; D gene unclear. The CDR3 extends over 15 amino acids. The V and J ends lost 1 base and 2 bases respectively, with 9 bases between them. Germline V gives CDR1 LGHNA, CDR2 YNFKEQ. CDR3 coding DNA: TGTGCCAGCAGCCAAGCCTACGGGGGCAATCAGCCCCAGCATTTT. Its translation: CASSQAYGGNQPQHF.

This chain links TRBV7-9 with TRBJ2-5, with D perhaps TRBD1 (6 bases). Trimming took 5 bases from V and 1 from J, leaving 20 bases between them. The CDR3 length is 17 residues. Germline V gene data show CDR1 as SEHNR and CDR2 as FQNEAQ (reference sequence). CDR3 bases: TGTGCCAGCAGCGGGGGCCTGAAAGACCTTCTCCAAGAGACCCAGTACTTC. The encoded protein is CASSGGLKDLLQETQYF.

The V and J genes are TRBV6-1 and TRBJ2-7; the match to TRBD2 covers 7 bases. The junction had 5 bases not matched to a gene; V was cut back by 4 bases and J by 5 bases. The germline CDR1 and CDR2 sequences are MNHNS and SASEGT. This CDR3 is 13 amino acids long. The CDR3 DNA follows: TGTGCCAGCAGTGTGGGGGGGTACCACGAGCAGTACTTC. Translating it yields CASSVGGYHEQYF.

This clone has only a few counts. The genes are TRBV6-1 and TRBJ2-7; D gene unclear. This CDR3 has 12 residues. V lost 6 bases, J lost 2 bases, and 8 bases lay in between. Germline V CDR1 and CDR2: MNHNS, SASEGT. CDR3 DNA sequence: TGTGCCAGCAGAACAGAGACCTACGAGCAGTACTTC. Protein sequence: CASRTETYEQYF.

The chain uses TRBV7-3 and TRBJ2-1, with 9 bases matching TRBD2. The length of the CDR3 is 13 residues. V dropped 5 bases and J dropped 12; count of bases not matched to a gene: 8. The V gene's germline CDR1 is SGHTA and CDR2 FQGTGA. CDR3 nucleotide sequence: TGTGCCAGCAGCCCTAGCGGGACGCGCTGGCAGTTCTTC. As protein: CASSPSGTRWQFF.

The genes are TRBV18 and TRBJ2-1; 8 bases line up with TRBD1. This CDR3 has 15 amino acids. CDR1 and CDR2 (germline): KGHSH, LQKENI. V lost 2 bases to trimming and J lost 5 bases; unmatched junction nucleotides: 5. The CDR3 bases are TGTGCCAGCTCACCAGGGACAGGTCTCCACAATGAGCAGTTCTTC. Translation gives CASSPGTGLHNEQFF.

CDR3 sequence reads: CASSPDGASTDTQYF. CDR3 bases: TGTGCCAGCAGCCCAGACGGGGCTAGCACAGATACGCAGTATTTT. This chain connects TRBV2 to TRBJ2-3; D might be TRBD1 or TRBD2, each matching 5 bases. Looked up from germline, CDR1 is SNHLY and CDR2 is FYNNEI. This CDR3 has 15 amino acids. The V and J ends lost 6 bases and 0 bases respectively, with 13 bases between them.

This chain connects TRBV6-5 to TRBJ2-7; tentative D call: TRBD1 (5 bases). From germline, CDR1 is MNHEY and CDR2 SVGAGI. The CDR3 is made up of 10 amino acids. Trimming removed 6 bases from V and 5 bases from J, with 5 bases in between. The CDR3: CASRGHEQYF. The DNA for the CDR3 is TGTGCCAGCAGGGGGCACGAGCAGTACTTC.

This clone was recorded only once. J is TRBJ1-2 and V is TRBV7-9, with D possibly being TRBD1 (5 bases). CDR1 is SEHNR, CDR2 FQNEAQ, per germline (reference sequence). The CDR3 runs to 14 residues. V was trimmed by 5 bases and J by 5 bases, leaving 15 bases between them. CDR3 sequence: CASSRGREEYGYTF. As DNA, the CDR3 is TGTGCCAGCAGCCGGGGGAGGGAGGAGTATGGCTACACCTTC.

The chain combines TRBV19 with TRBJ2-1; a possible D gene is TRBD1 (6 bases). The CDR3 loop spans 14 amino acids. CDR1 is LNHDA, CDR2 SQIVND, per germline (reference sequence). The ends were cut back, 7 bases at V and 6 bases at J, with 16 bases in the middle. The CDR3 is CASMTTGASNEQFF. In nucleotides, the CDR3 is TGTGCCAGTATGACGACAGGTGCTAGCAATGAGCAGTTCTTC.

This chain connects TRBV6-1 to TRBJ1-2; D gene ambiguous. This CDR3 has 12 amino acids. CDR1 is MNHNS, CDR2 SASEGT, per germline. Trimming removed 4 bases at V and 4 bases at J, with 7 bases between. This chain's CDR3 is CASSVQSYGYTF. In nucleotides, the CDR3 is TGTGCCAGCAGTGTACAGTCCTATGGCTACACCTTC.